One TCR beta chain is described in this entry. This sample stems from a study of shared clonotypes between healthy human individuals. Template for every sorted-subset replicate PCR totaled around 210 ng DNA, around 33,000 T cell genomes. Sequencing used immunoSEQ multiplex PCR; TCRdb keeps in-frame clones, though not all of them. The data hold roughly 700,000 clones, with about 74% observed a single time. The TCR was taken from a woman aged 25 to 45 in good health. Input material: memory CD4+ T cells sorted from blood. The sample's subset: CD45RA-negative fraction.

CDR3 DNA sequence: TGTGCCAGCAGTGGGGGGACAGGGCGTGAAAAACTGTTTTTT. Residues: CASSGGTGREKLFF. The V call is TRBV2, the J call TRBJ1-4, with 9 bases identical to TRBD1. With 4 bases clipped from V and 7 bases from J, the junction kept 4 bases outside the gene matches. This CDR3 comprises 14 residues. Germline values: CDR1 SNHLY, CDR2 FYNNEI. The variable domain in full, with the rest retrieved from reference TRBV2 and TRBJ1-4, is EPEVTQTPSHQVTQMGQEVILRCVPISNHLYFYWYRQILGQKVEFLVSFYNNEISEKSEIFDDQFSVERPDGSNFTLKIRSTKLEDSAMYFCASSGGTGREKLFFGSGTQLSVL.